This TCR beta chain was sequenced during a study of CD8 T cells in Susac syndrome. In blood CD8+ and CD4+ T cells, TCR beta underwent sequencing. FACS was used to enrich TEMRA cells, whereas the CD8+ and CD4+ T cells were obtained by negative isolation. Trimming removed 6 bases from V and 1 base from J, with 12 bases in between. From germline, CDR1 is LNHNV and CDR2 YYDKDF (reference sequence). The CDR3 is made up of 14 amino acids. RNA, at 0.5 to 1 ug, was reverse transcribed with random hexamers. With immunoSEQ multiplex PCR, TCR beta CDR3 was amplified across 54 Vbeta and 13 Jbeta. TCRdb processed the immunoSEQ multiplex PCR reads anew with MiXCR; each CDR3 protein has one entry. Among about 100,000 distinct CDR3 sequences listed, 95% were seen once.

This receptor was obtained from a human donor with Susac syndrome. This chain links TRBV15 with TRBJ2-5, with TRBD2 as a possible D gene (6 bases). The sequencing input was CD8+ T cells from PBMCs. CDR3 coding DNA: TGTGCCACCAGTCTTCTGGGGGGCCAAGAGACCCAGTACTTC. This gives the protein CATSLLGGQETQYF.